This record covers a single T cell receptor (beta chain). The antigen is undetermined. The CDR3 length is 13 residues. The V and J ends lost 4 bases and 14 bases, in that order; junction bases with no gene match: 9. Looked up from germline, CDR1 is KGHDR and CDR2 is SFDVKD. The data stem from a study of human T cells and chemical hapten exposure. At the level of the study: Per-sample TCR yield variation was attributed mainly to small pooled library volume differences. Points from the study as a whole: Sensitization with DPC brought no change to TCRs above 1 in 1000 in frequency.

The sample's time point: healthy volunteer bleed at 2 weeks. Blood, whole and unfractionated, served as the source for total RNA extraction. TCRdb re-called the RACE reads with MiXCR, one entry per CDR3 protein. The sample has roughly 100,000 distinct CDR3 sequences; roughly 8% are singletons. What was sequenced was whole blood. The genes are TRBV24-1 and TRBJ2-3; 9 bases agree with TRBD2. The source of this sequence is a female donor in good health. Some clones in this sample may be carry-over from other donors' samples. This CDR3 is CATSESLAGRRYF. CDR3 sequence (DNA): TGTGCCACCAGTGAATCCCTAGCGGGAAGGCGGTATTTT.